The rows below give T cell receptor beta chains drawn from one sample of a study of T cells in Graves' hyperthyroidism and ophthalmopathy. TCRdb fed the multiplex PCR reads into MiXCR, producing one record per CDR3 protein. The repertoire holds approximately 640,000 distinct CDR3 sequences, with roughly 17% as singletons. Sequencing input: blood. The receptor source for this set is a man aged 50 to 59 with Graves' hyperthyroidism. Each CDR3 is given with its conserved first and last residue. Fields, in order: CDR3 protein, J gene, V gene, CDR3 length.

CDR3 protein: CARSLVWPSTDTQYF
J gene: TRBJ2-3
V gene: TRBV30
CDR3 length: 15

CDR3 protein: CASNYFAATDNEKLFF
J gene: TRBJ1-4
V gene: TRBV6-5
CDR3 length: 16

CDR3 protein: CASSELFSRTHQPQHF
J gene: TRBJ1-5
V gene: TRBV6-1
CDR3 length: 16

CDR3 protein: CASSQTSLARTGGWGAEAFF
J gene: TRBJ1-1
V gene: TRBV5-1
CDR3 length: 20

CDR3 protein: CASSQGASGKSTDTQYF
J gene: TRBJ2-3
V gene: TRBV4-3
CDR3 length: 17

CDR3 protein: CASSPYSEPYNEQFF
J gene: TRBJ2-1
V gene: TRBV12-3/TRBV12-4
CDR3 length: 15

CDR3 protein: CASSQDLAQGKPQHF
J gene: TRBJ1-5
V gene: TRBV3-1
CDR3 length: 15

CDR3 protein: CASSPSGGGPLEQFF
J gene: TRBJ2-1
V gene: TRBV9
CDR3 length: 15

CDR3 protein: CASKGASVNTEAFF
J gene: TRBJ1-1
V gene: TRBV6-1
CDR3 length: 14

CDR3 protein: CASSLALASVAYEQYF
J gene: TRBJ2-7
V gene: TRBV7-2
CDR3 length: 16

CDR3 protein: CASSLPGLNTEAFF
J gene: TRBJ1-1
V gene: TRBV11-1
CDR3 length: 14

CDR3 protein: CASSFSGWTTQETQYF
J gene: TRBJ2-5
V gene: TRBV5-1
CDR3 length: 16

CDR3 protein: CASSQTSGRGYEQYF
J gene: TRBJ2-7
V gene: TRBV7-9
CDR3 length: 15

CDR3 protein: CASSARGSTEAFF
J gene: TRBJ1-1
V gene: TRBV10-1
CDR3 length: 13

CDR3 protein: CASSLEGSSTDTQYF
J gene: TRBJ2-3
V gene: TRBV5-4
CDR3 length: 15

CDR3 protein: CASSATGTGVSGANVLTF
J gene: TRBJ2-6
V gene: TRBV28
CDR3 length: 18

CDR3 protein: CASFSPRTSGSAQETQYF
J gene: TRBJ2-5
V gene: TRBV5-1
CDR3 length: 18

CDR3 protein: CASSHGANTEAFF
J gene: TRBJ1-1
V gene: TRBV7-3
CDR3 length: 13

CDR3 protein: CASSPRDHSSEQFF
J gene: TRBJ2-1
V gene: TRBV13
CDR3 length: 14

CDR3 protein: CASSRTLAGGWNEQFF
J gene: TRBJ2-1
V gene: TRBV5-1
CDR3 length: 16

CDR3 protein: CASRLQGSTEKLFF
J gene: TRBJ1-4
V gene: TRBV12-3/TRBV12-4
CDR3 length: 14

CDR3 protein: CASTKGTGETQYF
J gene: TRBJ2-5
V gene: TRBV7-8
CDR3 length: 13

CDR3 protein: CASSMTDRATDTQYF
J gene: TRBJ2-3
V gene: TRBV19
CDR3 length: 15

CDR3 protein: CASSAPGRASQPQHF
J gene: TRBJ1-5
V gene: TRBV2
CDR3 length: 15

CDR3 protein: CASIKMGRAGTGELFF
J gene: TRBJ2-2
V gene: TRBV28
CDR3 length: 16

CDR3 protein: CSAIRGGTAGNTIYF
J gene: TRBJ1-3
V gene: TRBV20-1
CDR3 length: 15

CDR3 protein: CASSLQRDGWSAETQYF
J gene: TRBJ2-5
V gene: TRBV2
CDR3 length: 17

CDR3 protein: CASSYQPPPSYNEQFF
J gene: TRBJ2-1
V gene: TRBV6-1
CDR3 length: 16

CDR3 protein: CASSQVAKGRNEQYF
J gene: TRBJ2-7
V gene: TRBV3-1
CDR3 length: 15

CDR3 protein: CASSNGLAGSYEQYF
J gene: TRBJ2-7
V gene: TRBV7-2
CDR3 length: 15

CDR3 protein: CASSLRGLAGVVNEQFF
J gene: TRBJ2-1
V gene: TRBV5-1
CDR3 length: 17

CDR3 protein: CASSPPVRNEQFF
J gene: TRBJ2-1
V gene: TRBV11-2
CDR3 length: 13

CDR3 protein: CASSEEDRPNYGYTF
J gene: TRBJ1-2
V gene: TRBV2
CDR3 length: 15

CDR3 protein: CASSSVAGGSLDEQFF
J gene: TRBJ2-1
V gene: TRBV5-1
CDR3 length: 16

CDR3 protein: CASSQQLLNTEAFF
J gene: TRBJ1-1
V gene: TRBV19
CDR3 length: 14

CDR3 protein: CASSLGHRTGELFF
J gene: TRBJ2-2
V gene: TRBV28
CDR3 length: 14

CDR3 protein: CASSLAPGLSSYEQYF
J gene: TRBJ2-7
V gene: TRBV4-1
CDR3 length: 16

CDR3 protein: CASSQGGTDNYEQYF
J gene: TRBJ2-7
V gene: TRBV3-1
CDR3 length: 15

CDR3 protein: CASSFQGGNTEAFF
J gene: TRBJ1-1
V gene: TRBV27
CDR3 length: 14

CDR3 protein: CASSFPRRSYEQYF
J gene: TRBJ2-7
V gene: TRBV5-6
CDR3 length: 14